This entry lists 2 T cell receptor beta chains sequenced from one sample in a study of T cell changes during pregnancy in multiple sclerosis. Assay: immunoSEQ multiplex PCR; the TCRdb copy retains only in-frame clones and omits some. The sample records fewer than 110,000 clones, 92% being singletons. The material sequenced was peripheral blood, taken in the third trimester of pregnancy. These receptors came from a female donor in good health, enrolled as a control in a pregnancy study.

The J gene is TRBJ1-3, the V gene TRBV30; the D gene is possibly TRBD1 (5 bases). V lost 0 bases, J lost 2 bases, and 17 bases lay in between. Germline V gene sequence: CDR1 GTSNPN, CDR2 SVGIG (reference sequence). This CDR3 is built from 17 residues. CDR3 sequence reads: CAWSVLYSTETGNTIYF. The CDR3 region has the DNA TGTGCCTGGAGTGTACTTTATTCGACAGAGACTGGAAACACCATATATTTT.

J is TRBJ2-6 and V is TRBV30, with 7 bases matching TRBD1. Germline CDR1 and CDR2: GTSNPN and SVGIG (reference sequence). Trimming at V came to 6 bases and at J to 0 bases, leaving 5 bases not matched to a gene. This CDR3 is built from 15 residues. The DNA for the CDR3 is TGTGCCTGCAACAGGGGACCCTCTGGGGCCAACGTCCTGACTTTC. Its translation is CACNRGPSGANVLTF. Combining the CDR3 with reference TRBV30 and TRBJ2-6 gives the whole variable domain SQTIHQWPATLVQPVGSPLSLECTVEGTSNPNLYWYRQAAGRGLQLLFYSVGIGQISSEVPQNLSASRPQDRQFILSSKKLLLSDSGFYLCACNRGPSGANVLTFGAGSRLTVL.